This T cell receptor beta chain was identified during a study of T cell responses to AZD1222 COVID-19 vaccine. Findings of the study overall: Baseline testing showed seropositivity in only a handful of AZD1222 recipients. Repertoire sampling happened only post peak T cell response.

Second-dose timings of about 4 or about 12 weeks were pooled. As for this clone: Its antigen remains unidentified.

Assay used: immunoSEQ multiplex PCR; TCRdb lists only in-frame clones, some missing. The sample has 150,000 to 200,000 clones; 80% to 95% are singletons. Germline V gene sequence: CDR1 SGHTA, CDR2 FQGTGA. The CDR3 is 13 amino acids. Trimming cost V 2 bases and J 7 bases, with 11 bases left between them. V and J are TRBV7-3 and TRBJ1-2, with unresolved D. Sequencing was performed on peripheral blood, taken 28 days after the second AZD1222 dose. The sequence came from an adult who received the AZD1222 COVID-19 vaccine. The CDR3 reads CASSLVAHGGYTF. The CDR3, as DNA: TGTGCCAGCAGCTTAGTTGCCCACGGTGGCTACACCTTC.